This T cell receptor (beta chain) is drawn from a study of T cell responses to AZD1222 COVID-19 vaccine. The CDR3 consists of 16 residues. V shed 0 bases, J shed 7 bases, and the junction held 10 bases outside the gene matches. In germline, CDR1 is SGHRS, CDR2 YFSETQ. Overall study results and limits: All repertoire sampling was performed exclusively after the peak T cell response. It was only 6 or 7 AZD1222 recipients who were seropositive at baseline.

Details on this clone: Antigen: not known.

TCRdb's copy holds only in-frame clones and misses some; the assay was immunoSEQ multiplex PCR. The sample records around 140,000 clones, 86% being singletons. This TCR was sampled from an adult who received the AZD1222 COVID-19 vaccine. The sequencing used peripheral blood, collected 28 days after the second AZD1222 dose. This chain uses TRBV5-1 with TRBJ2-1; 7 nucleotides agree with TRBD1. CDR3 in DNA: TGCGCCAGCAGCTTGGGTCGGACAGGTCCGGGGAATGAGCAGTTCTTC. It specifies CASSLGRTGPGNEQFF.